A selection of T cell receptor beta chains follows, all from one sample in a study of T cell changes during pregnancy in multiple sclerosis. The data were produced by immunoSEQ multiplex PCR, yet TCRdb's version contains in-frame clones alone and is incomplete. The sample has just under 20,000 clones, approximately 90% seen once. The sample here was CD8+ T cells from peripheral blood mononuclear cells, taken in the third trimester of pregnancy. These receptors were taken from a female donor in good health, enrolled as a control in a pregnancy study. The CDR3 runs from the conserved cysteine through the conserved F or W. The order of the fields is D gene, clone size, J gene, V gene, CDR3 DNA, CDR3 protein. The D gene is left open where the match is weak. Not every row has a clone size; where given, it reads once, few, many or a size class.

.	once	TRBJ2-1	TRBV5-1	TGCGCCAGCAGCTTCAGGGCGAATGAGCAGTTCTTC	CASSFRANEQFF
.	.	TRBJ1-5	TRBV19	TGTGCCAGTAGTATTCTGAGGGACATTGATCAGCCCCAGCATTTT	CASSILRDIDQPQHF
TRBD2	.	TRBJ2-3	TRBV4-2	TGTGCCAGCAGCCACGCAGGGAGCGGGGGGCCAGATACGCAGTATTTT	CASSHAGSGGPDTQYF
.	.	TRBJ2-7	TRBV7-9	TGTGCCAGCAGCTTAGTGGGCAGCTCCTACGAGCAGTACTTC	CASSLVGSSYEQYF
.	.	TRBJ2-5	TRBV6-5	TGTGCCAGCAGTTACGACCAGCCGGGAGAGACCCAGTACTTC	CASSYDQPGETQYF
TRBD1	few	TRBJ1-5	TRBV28	TGTGCCAGCAGTCTGACAGGGGAAACTCAGCCCCAGCATTTT	CASSLTGETQPQHF
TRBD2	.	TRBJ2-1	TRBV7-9	TGTGCCAGCAGCTCCCCTCTTCTAGCGGGGGAGTACAATGAGCAGTTCTTC	CASSSPLLAGEYNEQFF
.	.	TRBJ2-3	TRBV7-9	TGTGCCAGCAGCCCCCCCTACGGGAGCAAAGATACGCAGTATTTT	CASSPPYGSKDTQYF
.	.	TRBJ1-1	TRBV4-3	TGCGCCAGCAGCCAAGAGGTAGAGGCAGGGCGTGACACTGAAGCTTTCTTT	CASSQEVEAGRDTEAFF
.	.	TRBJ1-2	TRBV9	TGTGCCAGCAGCGTAGCTACGAGTTTTCCCTTC	CASSVATSFPF
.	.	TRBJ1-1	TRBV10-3	TGTGCCATCAGTGAGACGAGGGAGGGGATGACCCGATCGGAGGCTTTCTTT	CAISETREGMTRSEAFF
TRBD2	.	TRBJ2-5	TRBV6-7	TGTGCCAGCAGTTATTCAGGGACTAGCGGGGGGGGCGGTGGCGAAGAGACCCAGTACTTC	CASSYSGTSGGGGGEETQYF
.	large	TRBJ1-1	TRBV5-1	TGCGCCAGCAGCCACTTCCCGGGGGGGCGGTTGGAGAACACTGAAGCTTTCTTT	CASSHFPGGRLENTEAFF
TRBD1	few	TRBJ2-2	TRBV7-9	TGTGCCAGCAGCCCTGGACAGGGGCACACCGGGGAGCTGTTTTTT	CASSPGQGHTGELFF
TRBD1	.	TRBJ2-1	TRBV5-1	TGCGCCAGCAGCTGGACAGGGATCAGCTCCTACAATGAGCAGTTCTTC	CASSWTGISSYNEQFF
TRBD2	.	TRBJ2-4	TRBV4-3	TGCGCCAGCAGCCAAGGTTGGGACTATGAGAACATTCAGTACTTC	CASSQGWDYENIQYF
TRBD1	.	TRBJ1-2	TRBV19	TGTGCCAGCGCTAATCCCGGGACAGGGGTTAACTATGGCTACACCTTC	CASANPGTGVNYGYTF
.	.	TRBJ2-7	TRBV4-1	TGCGCCAGCAGCCAGGCAGTTGGAGCCTACGAGCAGTACTTC	CASSQAVGAYEQYF
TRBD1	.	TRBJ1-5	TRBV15	TGTGCCACCAGCAGAGATCCACAGGGGGACAATCAGCCCCAGCATTTT	CATSRDPQGDNQPQHF
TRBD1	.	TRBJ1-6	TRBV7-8	TGTGCCAGCAGCTTATCCCCCGGGACAGGGGTTAATTCACCCCTCCACTTT	CASSLSPGTGVNSPLHF
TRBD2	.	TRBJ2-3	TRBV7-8	TGTGCCAGCAAGTTAAGGAGCGGGGGGAAAGATACGCAGTATTTT	CASKLRSGGKDTQYF
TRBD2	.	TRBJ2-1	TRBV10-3	TGTGCCATCAGTGAGTGGCTAGCGGTCAATGAGCAGTTCTTC	CAISEWLAVNEQFF
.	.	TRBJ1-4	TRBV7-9	TGTGCCAGCACCGGGGAGGGGATGAATGAAAAACTGTTTTTT	CASTGEGMNEKLFF
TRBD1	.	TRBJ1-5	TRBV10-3	TGTGCCATCAGTGCTTGGGGGGACAGGGACGGCAATCAGCCCCAGCATTTT	CAISAWGDRDGNQPQHF
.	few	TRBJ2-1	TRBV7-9	TGTGCCAGCAGAGACAGACACAATGAGCAGTTCTTC	CASRDRHNEQFF